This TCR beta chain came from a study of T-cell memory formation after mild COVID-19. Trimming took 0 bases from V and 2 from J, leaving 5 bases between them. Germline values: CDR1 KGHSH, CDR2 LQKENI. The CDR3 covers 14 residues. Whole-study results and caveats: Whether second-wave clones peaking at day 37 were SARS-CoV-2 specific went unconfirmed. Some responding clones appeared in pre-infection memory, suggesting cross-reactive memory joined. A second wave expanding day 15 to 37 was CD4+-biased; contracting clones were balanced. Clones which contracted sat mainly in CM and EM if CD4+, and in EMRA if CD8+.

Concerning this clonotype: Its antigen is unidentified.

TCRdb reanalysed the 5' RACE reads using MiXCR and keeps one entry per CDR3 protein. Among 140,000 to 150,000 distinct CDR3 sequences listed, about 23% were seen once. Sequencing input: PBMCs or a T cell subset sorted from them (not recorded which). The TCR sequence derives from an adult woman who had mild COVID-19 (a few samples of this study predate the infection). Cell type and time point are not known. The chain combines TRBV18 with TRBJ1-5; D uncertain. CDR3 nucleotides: TGTGCCAGCTCACCACCGACCGGCAATCAGCCCCAGCATTTT. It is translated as CASSPPTGNQPQHF. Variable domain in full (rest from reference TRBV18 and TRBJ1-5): NAGVMQNPRHLVRRRGQEARLRCSPMKGHSHVYWYRQLPEEGLKFMVYLQKENIIDESGMPKERFSAEFPKEGPSILRIQQVVRGDSAAYFCASSPPTGNQPQHFGDGTRLSIL.